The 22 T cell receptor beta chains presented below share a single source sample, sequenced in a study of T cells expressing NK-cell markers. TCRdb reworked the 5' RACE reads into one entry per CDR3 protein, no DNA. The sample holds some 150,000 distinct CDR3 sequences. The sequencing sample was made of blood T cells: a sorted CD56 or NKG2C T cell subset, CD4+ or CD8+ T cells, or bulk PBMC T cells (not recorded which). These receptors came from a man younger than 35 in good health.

CDR3 in amino acids: CSAKLSGTETQYF. The J gene is TRBJ2-5, the V gene TRBV20-1; TCRdb proposes TRBD2, but this gene call is untestable without DNA. This CDR3 has 13 residues. Germline CDR1 reads DFQATT; CDR2 reads SNEGSKA (reference sequence).

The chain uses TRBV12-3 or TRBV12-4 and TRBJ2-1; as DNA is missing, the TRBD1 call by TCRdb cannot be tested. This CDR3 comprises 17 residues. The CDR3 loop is CASSLSIGQTSYNEQFF.

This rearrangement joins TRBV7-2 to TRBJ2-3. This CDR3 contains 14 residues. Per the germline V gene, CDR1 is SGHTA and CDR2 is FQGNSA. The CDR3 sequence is CASSLPSDGDTQYF.

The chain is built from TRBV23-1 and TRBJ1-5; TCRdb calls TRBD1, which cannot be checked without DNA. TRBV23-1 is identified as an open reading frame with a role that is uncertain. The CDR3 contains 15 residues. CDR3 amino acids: CASHDRGRCNQPQHF.

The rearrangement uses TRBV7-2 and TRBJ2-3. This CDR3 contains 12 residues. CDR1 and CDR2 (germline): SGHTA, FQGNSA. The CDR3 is CASSSTMDTQYF.

The CDR3 loop reads CASSPSGGTPEQYF. The V call is TRBV7-3, the J call TRBJ2-7; TCRdb's assignment of TRBD2 cannot be checked, as there is no DNA. The CDR3 loop spans 14 amino acids. The germline V gene has CDR1 SGHTA and CDR2 FQGTGA.

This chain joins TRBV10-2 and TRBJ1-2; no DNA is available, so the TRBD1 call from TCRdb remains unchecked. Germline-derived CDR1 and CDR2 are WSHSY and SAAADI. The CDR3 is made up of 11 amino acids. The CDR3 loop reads CASSEAGSYTF.

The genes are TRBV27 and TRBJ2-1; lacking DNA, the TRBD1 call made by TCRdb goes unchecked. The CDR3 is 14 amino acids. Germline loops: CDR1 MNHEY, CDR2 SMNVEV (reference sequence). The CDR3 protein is CASSLLLGANEQFF.

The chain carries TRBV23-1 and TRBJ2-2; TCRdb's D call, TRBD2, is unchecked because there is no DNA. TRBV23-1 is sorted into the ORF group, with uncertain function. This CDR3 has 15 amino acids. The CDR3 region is CASIPAGTNTGELFF.

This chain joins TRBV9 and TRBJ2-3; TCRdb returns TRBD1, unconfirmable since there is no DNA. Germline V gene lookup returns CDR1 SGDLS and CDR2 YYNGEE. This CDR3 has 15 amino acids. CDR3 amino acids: CASSVGDRARDTQYF.

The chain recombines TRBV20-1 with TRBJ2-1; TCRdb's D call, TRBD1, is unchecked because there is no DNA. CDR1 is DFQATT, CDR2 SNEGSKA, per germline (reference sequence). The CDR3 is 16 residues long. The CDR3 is CSAPRGRREYSHEQFF.

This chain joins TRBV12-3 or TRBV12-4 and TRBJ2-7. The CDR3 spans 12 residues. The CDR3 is CASSLGSPEQYF.

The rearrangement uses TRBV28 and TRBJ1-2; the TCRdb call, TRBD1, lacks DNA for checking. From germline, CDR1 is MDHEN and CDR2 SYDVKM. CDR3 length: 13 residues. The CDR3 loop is CASSSRTLYGYTF.

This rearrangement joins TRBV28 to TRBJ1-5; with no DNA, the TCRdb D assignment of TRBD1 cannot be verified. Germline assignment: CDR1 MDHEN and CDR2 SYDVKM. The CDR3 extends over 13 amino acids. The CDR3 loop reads CASSNFRVQPQHF.

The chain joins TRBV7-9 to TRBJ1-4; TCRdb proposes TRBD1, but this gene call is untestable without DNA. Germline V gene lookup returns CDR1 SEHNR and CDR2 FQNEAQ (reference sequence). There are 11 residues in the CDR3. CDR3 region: CASSFGTETFF.

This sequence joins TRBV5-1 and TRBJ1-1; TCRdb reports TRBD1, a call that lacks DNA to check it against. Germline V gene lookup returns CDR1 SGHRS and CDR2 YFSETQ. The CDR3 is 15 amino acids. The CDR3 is CASSFEEGAQNEAFF.

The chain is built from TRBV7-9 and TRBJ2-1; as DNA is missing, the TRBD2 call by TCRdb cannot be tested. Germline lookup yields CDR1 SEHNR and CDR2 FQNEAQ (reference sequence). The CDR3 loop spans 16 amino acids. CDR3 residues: CASSLPTSGRAGEQFF.

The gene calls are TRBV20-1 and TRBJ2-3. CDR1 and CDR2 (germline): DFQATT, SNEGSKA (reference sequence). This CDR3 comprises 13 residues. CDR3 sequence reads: CSATSLDTDTQYF.

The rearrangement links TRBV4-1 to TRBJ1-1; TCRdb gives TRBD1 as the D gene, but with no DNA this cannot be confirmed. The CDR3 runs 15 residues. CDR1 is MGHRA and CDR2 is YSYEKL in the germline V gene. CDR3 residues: CASSPGAGGRTEAFF.

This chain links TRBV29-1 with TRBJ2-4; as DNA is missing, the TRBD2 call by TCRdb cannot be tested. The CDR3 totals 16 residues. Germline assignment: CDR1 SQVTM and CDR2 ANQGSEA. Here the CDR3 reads CSVVGTSGRARNIQYF.

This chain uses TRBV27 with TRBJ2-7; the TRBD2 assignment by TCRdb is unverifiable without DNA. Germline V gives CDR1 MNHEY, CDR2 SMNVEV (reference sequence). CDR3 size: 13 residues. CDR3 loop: CATGAGPSYEQYF.

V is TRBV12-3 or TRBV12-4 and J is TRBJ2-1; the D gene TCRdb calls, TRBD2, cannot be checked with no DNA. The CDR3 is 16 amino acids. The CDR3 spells CASRELAGGGYNEQFF.